Shown below are 9 T cell receptor beta chains from a single sample sequenced in a study of T cell responses to AZD1222 COVID-19 vaccine. The data were produced by immunoSEQ multiplex PCR, yet TCRdb's version contains in-frame clones alone and is incomplete. The sample has about 120,000 clones, around 90% seen once. The specimen was peripheral blood, collected 28 days after the second AZD1222 dose. These receptors were obtained from an adult who received the AZD1222 COVID-19 vaccine.

The chain joins TRBV27 to TRBJ2-5; the D call may be TRBD1 or TRBD2 (5 bases each). There are 14 residues in the CDR3. Trimming removed 10 bases at V and 1 base at J, with 16 bases between. Germline loops: CDR1 MNHEY, CDR2 SMNVEV (reference sequence). The DNA for the CDR3 is TGTGCCACCAAAAGGGACGCTACCCAAGAGACCCAGTACTTC. As protein: CATKRDATQETQYF.

CDR3 sequence: CASSRQGPYSYNEQFF. The CDR3 DNA reads TGTGCCAGCTCGAGACAGGGGCCCTACTCCTACAATGAGCAGTTCTTC. The chain recombines TRBV18 with TRBJ2-1, with 8 bases fitting TRBD1. The germline V gene encodes CDR1 KGHSH and CDR2 LQKENI. This CDR3 spans 16 amino acids. After removal of 6 bases from V and 0 bases from J, the junction contained 7 bases not matched to a gene.

The chain carries TRBV7-2 and TRBJ1-6; D gene ambiguous. This CDR3 has 14 amino acids. Germline CDR1 and CDR2: SGHTA and FQGNSA. Trimming pared 1 base from V and 8 bases from J, leaving 9 bases between. The CDR3: CASSLGPSDSPLHF. As DNA, the CDR3 is TGTGCCAGCAGCTTAGGGCCCTCGGATTCACCCCTCCACTTT.

This rearrangement joins TRBV18 to TRBJ2-7; 8 nucleotides match TRBD2. Germline values: CDR1 KGHSH, CDR2 LQKENI. V lost 3 bases to trimming and J lost 3 bases; unmatched junction nucleotides: 7. This CDR3 contains 15 residues. The chain's CDR3 is CASSPKAGADYEQYF. The CDR3, as DNA: TGTGCCAGCTCACCGAAAGCGGGGGCCGACTACGAGCAGTACTTC.

The chain recombines TRBV7-9 with TRBJ1-5; maybe TRBD1 (5 bases). CDR1 SEHNR and CDR2 FQNEAQ come from the germline V gene (reference sequence). The V and J ends lost 1 base and 3 bases respectively, with 7 bases between them. This CDR3 is built from 14 residues. The CDR3 coding sequence is TGTGCCAGCAGCTTAGGAGGGGACAATCAGCCCCAGCATTTT. It codes for CASSLGGDNQPQHF.

The chain joins TRBV10-3 to TRBJ1-5; D unclear. CDR3 length: 17 residues. Trimming removed 2 bases at V and 2 bases at J, with 16 bases between. Germline V gene sequence: CDR1 ENHRY, CDR2 SYGVKD. In nucleotides, the CDR3 is TGTGCCATCAGTGAGCTAAGGACGGCGAGCGGCAATCAGCCCCAGCATTTT. It encodes CAISELRTASGNQPQHF.

V is TRBV7-2 and J is TRBJ1-1; D is uncertain. Trimming pared 3 bases from V and 0 bases from J, leaving 14 bases between. There are 16 residues in the CDR3. Per the germline V gene, CDR1 is SGHTA and CDR2 is FQGNSA. The CDR3 DNA reads as TGTGCCAGCAGCTTGATGGGAGGGTCTTTGAACACTGAAGCTTTCTTT. This encodes CASSLMGGSLNTEAFF. The variable domain in full, completed from reference TRBV7-2 and TRBJ1-1, reads GAGVSQSPSNKVTEKGKDVELRCDPISGHTALYWYRQSLGQGLEFLIYFQGNSAPDKSGLPSDRFSAERTGGSVSTLTIQRTQQEDSAVYLCASSLMGGSLNTEAFFGQGTRLTVV.

The chain uses TRBV30 and TRBJ2-1, with 8 positions matching TRBD2. CDR3 length: 15 residues. Per germline, CDR1 GTSNPN and CDR2 SVGIG (reference sequence). V lost 2 bases to trimming and J lost 6 bases; unmatched junction nucleotides: 9. This CDR3 is CAWSNGGALANEQFF. The CDR3 DNA sequence: TGTGCCTGGAGTAACGGGGGGGCATTGGCCAATGAGCAGTTCTTC.

This clone was recorded once. The gene calls are TRBV27 and TRBJ2-1; TRBD2 matches at 9 bases. Germline assignment: CDR1 MNHEY and CDR2 SMNVEV (reference sequence). The V segment lost 4 bases and the J segment 1 base; nucleotides outside the gene matches: 2. The CDR3 sequence is 15 residues long. The CDR3, as DNA: TGTGCCAGCAGTTCAGGACTAGCGTCCTACAATGAGCAGTTCTTC. Translated: CASSSGLASYNEQFF.